This TCR beta chain was retrieved from a study of CD8+ T cells in alopecia areata. Extracted from the samples, RNA was reverse transcribed into cDNA to serve as the sequencing template. Produced via immunoSEQ multiplex PCR; TCRdb's table is partial and in-frame only. This table has fewer than 250,000 clones, around 56% appearing once. The CDR3 runs 14 residues. The V gene end was trimmed by 7 bases and the J gene end by 1 base; junction bases not matched to a gene: 9. In germline, CDR1 is SQVTM, CDR2 ANQGSEA. Study-wide results and caveats: On tofacitinib, scalp clonality and expanded CD8+ clones among top 100 fell significantly.

Stated treatment: oral pan-JAK inhibitor, 5-10 mg twice daily. With respect to this clone: No antigen is known for it.

This chain uses TRBV29-1 with TRBJ2-5, with 7 nucleotides matching TRBD1. The sequencing used CD4+ T cells sorted from blood, collected at week 4, from a patient treated with tofacitinib. The sequence derives from a human donor with alopecia areata. The CDR3 loop is CSAWDSPFQETQYF. The CDR3 DNA follows: TGCAGCGCATGGGACAGCCCCTTCCAAGAGACCCAGTACTTC.